A selection of T cell receptor beta chains follows, all from one sample in a study of immune cell composition in non-small cell lung cancer. Clones were sequenced by immunoSEQ multiplex PCR, and TCRdb holds only the in-frame ones, with some missing. The data show about 3,100 clones, roughly 72% seen once. Sequenced input: non-adjacent lung tissue. These receptors came from a human donor with non-small cell lung cancer. Each CDR3 is given with its conserved first and last residue. A D gene is named only where the DNA matches it firmly. Where a row states a size, it is once, few, many or the class of an expanded clone; other rows omit it.

CDR3 DNA: TGTGCCAGTAGTATTGTTGCGGGGGCCTACAATGAGCAGTTCTTC
CDR3 protein: CASSIVAGAYNEQFF
V gene: TRBV19
clone size: NA
D gene: TRBD2
J gene: TRBJ2-1

CDR3 DNA: TGTGCCAGCAGCCCTAGCACAGATACGCAGTATTTT
CDR3 protein: CASSPSTDTQYF
V gene: TRBV14
clone size: NA
D gene: NA
J gene: TRBJ2-3

CDR3 DNA: TGTGCCAGCAGCGTAGCTGGGAGGGGGAGCACAGATACGCAGTATTTT
CDR3 protein: CASSVAGRGSTDTQYF
V gene: TRBV9
clone size: NA
D gene: NA
J gene: TRBJ2-3

CDR3 DNA: TGTGCCACCAGCAGAGATCAGACAGGGGGAAGTGAAAAACTGTTTTTT
CDR3 protein: CATSRDQTGGSEKLFF
V gene: TRBV15
clone size: NA
D gene: TRBD1
J gene: TRBJ1-4

CDR3 DNA: TGTGCCAGCAGCCTCGGGGGGACTCCCACAGATACGCAGTATTTT
CDR3 protein: CASSLGGTPTDTQYF
V gene: TRBV11-2
clone size: NA
D gene: TRBD2
J gene: TRBJ2-3

CDR3 DNA: TGCGCCAGCAGCCATCTACTAGCGGGGACAGATACGCAGTATTTT
CDR3 protein: CASSHLLAGTDTQYF
V gene: TRBV4-1
clone size: NA
D gene: TRBD2
J gene: TRBJ2-3

CDR3 DNA: TGTGCCAGCAGTTACTCGGGGGTGGCGGGAGCCTACGAGCAGTACTTC
CDR3 protein: CASSYSGVAGAYEQYF
V gene: TRBV6-5
clone size: NA
D gene: TRBD2
J gene: TRBJ2-7

CDR3 DNA: TGCGCCAGCAGCTCCGGACTAGCGGGAGGAACCGGGGAGCTGTTTTTT
CDR3 protein: CASSSGLAGGTGELFF
V gene: TRBV5-1
clone size: NA
D gene: TRBD2
J gene: TRBJ2-2

CDR3 DNA: TGTGCCAGCAGGGGGCCGGGACAGTTCAATCAGCCCCAGCATTTT
CDR3 protein: CASRGPGQFNQPQHF
V gene: TRBV2
clone size: NA
D gene: TRBD1
J gene: TRBJ1-5

CDR3 DNA: TGCGCCAGCAGAGACGCGGGGGGGCGTAACACCGGGGAGCTGTTTTTT
CDR3 protein: CASRDAGGRNTGELFF
V gene: TRBV5-1
clone size: NA
D gene: TRBD2
J gene: TRBJ2-2

CDR3 DNA: TGCAGCGGCCTACACCCGGGGTATGGCTACACCTTC
CDR3 protein: CSGLHPGYGYTF
V gene: TRBV29-1
clone size: NA
D gene: NA
J gene: TRBJ1-2

CDR3 DNA: TGTGCCAGCAGTCCCCAGGGAGGGGTCACTGAAGCTTTCTTT
CDR3 protein: CASSPQGGVTEAFF
V gene: TRBV6-1
clone size: few
D gene: NA
J gene: TRBJ1-1

CDR3 DNA: TGTGCAAGTCGCTGGACTAGCGGGTACCACTACGAGCAGTACTTC
CDR3 protein: CASRWTSGYHYEQYF
V gene: TRBV12-2
clone size: NA
D gene: NA
J gene: TRBJ2-7

CDR3 DNA: TGTGCCAGCAGCCCCCGCCGGACAGCTTCCTACGAGCAGTACTTC
CDR3 protein: CASSPRRTASYEQYF
V gene: TRBV7-2
clone size: NA
D gene: NA
J gene: TRBJ2-7

CDR3 DNA: TGTGCCAGCAGTTACTCACTCGGCTACGAGCAGTACTTC
CDR3 protein: CASSYSLGYEQYF
V gene: TRBV6-6
clone size: few
D gene: NA
J gene: TRBJ2-7

CDR3 DNA: TGTGCCAGCAGCTGGGTGGGCAGCTACACCTTC
CDR3 protein: CASSWVGSYTF
V gene: TRBV11-3
clone size: NA
D gene: NA
J gene: TRBJ1-2

CDR3 DNA: TGTGCCCCCGCACGGGGGGCGCGGGACACCGGGGAGCTGTTTTTT
CDR3 protein: CAPARGARDTGELFF
V gene: TRBV21-1
clone size: NA
D gene: NA
J gene: TRBJ2-2

CDR3 DNA: TGTGCCAGCAGCTTAAGGGGAGGACTAGCGGGTTCAAAGACCCAGTACTTC
CDR3 protein: CASSLRGGLAGSKTQYF
V gene: TRBV13
clone size: NA
D gene: TRBD2
J gene: TRBJ2-5

CDR3 DNA: TGTGCTAGTGGTGCAGGCCAGGGGCCCTACAATGAGCAGTTCTTC
CDR3 protein: CASGAGQGPYNEQFF
V gene: TRBV12-5
clone size: NA
D gene: NA
J gene: TRBJ2-1

CDR3 DNA: TGCAGCGTTGAAGGAAGGGGCAGGGGGGCTCGACAAGGCTATGGCTACACCTTC
CDR3 protein: CSVEGRGRGARQGYGYTF
V gene: TRBV29-1
clone size: NA
D gene: TRBD1
J gene: TRBJ1-2

CDR3 DNA: TGTGCCAGCAGCCAAGGGGCAGGGGGGCCTAATGGCTACACCTTC
CDR3 protein: CASSQGAGGPNGYTF
V gene: TRBV7-9
clone size: NA
D gene: TRBD1
J gene: TRBJ1-2

CDR3 DNA: TGTGCCAGCAACAAGGAGGGGAGGGATGAAGCTTTCTTT
CDR3 protein: CASNKEGRDEAFF
V gene: TRBV9
clone size: NA
D gene: NA
J gene: TRBJ1-1

CDR3 DNA: TGCAGCGTTGTTTTCGGGACAGACTTTAATACTGGGGCCAACGTCCTGACTTTC
CDR3 protein: CSVVFGTDFNTGANVLTF
V gene: TRBV29-1
clone size: NA
D gene: TRBD1
J gene: TRBJ2-6

CDR3 DNA: TGTGCCAGCAGTTACAGCGGACAGGGGGGGCAAGAGACCCAGTACTTC
CDR3 protein: CASSYSGQGGQETQYF
V gene: TRBV6-5
clone size: NA
D gene: TRBD1
J gene: TRBJ2-5

CDR3 DNA: TGCGCCAGCAGCCAAGATGGCAGGGGGGGCACAGATACGCAGTATTTT
CDR3 protein: CASSQDGRGGTDTQYF
V gene: TRBV4-3
clone size: NA
D gene: NA
J gene: TRBJ2-3

CDR3 DNA: TGTGCCAGCAGCACATGGACAGCCTACGAGCAGTACTTC
CDR3 protein: CASSTWTAYEQYF
V gene: TRBV11-2
clone size: NA
D gene: NA
J gene: TRBJ2-7

CDR3 DNA: TGTGCCAGCAGTTTGGGCCTCCTGAGGGCTAACTATGGCTACACCTTC
CDR3 protein: CASSLGLLRANYGYTF
V gene: TRBV28
clone size: NA
D gene: NA
J gene: TRBJ1-2

CDR3 DNA: TGTGCCAGCAGTTATGGCGGGACTGAGAACACTGAAGCTTTCTTT
CDR3 protein: CASSYGGTENTEAFF
V gene: TRBV6-6
clone size: NA
D gene: NA
J gene: TRBJ1-1

CDR3 DNA: TGCAGTGTTATCCCGCGGGATACGCAGTATTTT
CDR3 protein: CSVIPRDTQYF
V gene: TRBV20-1
clone size: NA
D gene: NA
J gene: TRBJ2-3

CDR3 DNA: TGTGCTAGCAGCTTAGGGCTAGAGGGGGCGGGTGAGCAGTTCTTC
CDR3 protein: CASSLGLEGAGEQFF
V gene: TRBV7-7
clone size: NA
D gene: TRBD1
J gene: TRBJ2-1

CDR3 DNA: TGTGCCAGCAGTAAGAGGGATAATGAAAAACTGTTTTTT
CDR3 protein: CASSKRDNEKLFF
V gene: TRBV27
clone size: NA
D gene: NA
J gene: TRBJ1-4

CDR3 DNA: TGTGCCAGCAGCAGAGCCCAAGAACAGCTTTACGAGCAGTACTTC
CDR3 protein: CASSRAQEQLYEQYF
V gene: TRBV6-1
clone size: NA
D gene: NA
J gene: TRBJ2-7

CDR3 DNA: TGTGCCAGCAGCTTAGGGGGGGGGCTCTACGAGCAGTACTTC
CDR3 protein: CASSLGGGLYEQYF
V gene: TRBV7-2
clone size: NA
D gene: NA
J gene: TRBJ2-7

CDR3 DNA: TGTGCCAGCACCCCTATAGGGGGCTATGGCTACACCTTC
CDR3 protein: CASTPIGGYGYTF
V gene: TRBV2
clone size: few
D gene: NA
J gene: TRBJ1-2

CDR3 DNA: TGTGCCAGCAGCACCCCAGGACAGCATAATTCACCCCTCCACTTT
CDR3 protein: CASSTPGQHNSPLHF
V gene: TRBV7-2
clone size: NA
D gene: NA
J gene: TRBJ1-6

CDR3 DNA: TGCAGCGTTGTAGAAGGGGCTGGGGCCAACGTCCTGACTTTC
CDR3 protein: CSVVEGAGANVLTF
V gene: TRBV29-1
clone size: NA
D gene: NA
J gene: TRBJ2-6

CDR3 DNA: TGTGCCTGGGACACTCCTTCTGGAAACACCATATATTTT
CDR3 protein: CAWDTPSGNTIYF
V gene: TRBV30
clone size: NA
D gene: NA
J gene: TRBJ1-3

CDR3 DNA: TGTGCCAGCTCCCGTCGGGAAAGCAATCAGCCCCAGCATTTT
CDR3 protein: CASSRRESNQPQHF
V gene: TRBV18
clone size: NA
D gene: NA
J gene: TRBJ1-5

CDR3 DNA: TGTGCCAGCAGCCACCGGGACGGTGGGGGAGGTGAGCAGTTCTTC
CDR3 protein: CASSHRDGGGGEQFF
V gene: TRBV5-4
clone size: NA
D gene: NA
J gene: TRBJ2-1

CDR3 DNA: TGCGCCAGCAGCCAACGGGGACAGGGGGCCGAGACCCAGTACTTC
CDR3 protein: CASSQRGQGAETQYF
V gene: TRBV4-3
clone size: once
D gene: TRBD1
J gene: TRBJ2-5

CDR3 DNA: TGTGCCAGCAGCCTAGGCTACACCTACAATGAGCAGTTCTTC
CDR3 protein: CASSLGYTYNEQFF
V gene: TRBV7-3
clone size: NA
D gene: NA
J gene: TRBJ2-1

CDR3 DNA: TGTGCCAGCGCGGGACAGGCGAGCTCCTACGAGCAGTACTTC
CDR3 protein: CASAGQASSYEQYF
V gene: TRBV19
clone size: once
D gene: TRBD1
J gene: TRBJ2-7

CDR3 DNA: TGTGCCAGCAGCAAAGAAAGCGAGCCGACCCAGTACTTC
CDR3 protein: CASSKESEPTQYF
V gene: TRBV7-9
clone size: few
D gene: NA
J gene: TRBJ2-5

CDR3 DNA: TGTGCCAGCAGCCACGGGACAGACAATGAGCAGTTCTTC
CDR3 protein: CASSHGTDNEQFF
V gene: TRBV27
clone size: NA
D gene: TRBD1
J gene: TRBJ2-1

CDR3 DNA: TGTGCCAGCAGGCCGCTAGCGGGAGCTGGCGGGGAGCTGTTTTTT
CDR3 protein: CASRPLAGAGGELFF
V gene: TRBV7-2
clone size: once
D gene: TRBD2
J gene: TRBJ2-2

CDR3 DNA: TGTGCCAGCAGCTCGGACAGGGGAAGCACAGATACGCAGTATTTT
CDR3 protein: CASSSDRGSTDTQYF
V gene: TRBV7-9
clone size: few
D gene: TRBD1
J gene: TRBJ2-3

CDR3 DNA: TGTGCCAGCAGCTTAGACAGGGTGCTTTCACCCCTCCACTTT
CDR3 protein: CASSLDRVLSPLHF
V gene: TRBV7-2
clone size: NA
D gene: NA
J gene: TRBJ1-6

CDR3 DNA: TGTGCCAGCAGCTATGGACAGGGGAGATTGGACACCGGGGAGCTGTTTTTT
CDR3 protein: CASSYGQGRLDTGELFF
V gene: TRBV9
clone size: NA
D gene: TRBD1
J gene: TRBJ2-2

CDR3 DNA: TGTGCCAGCAGTTACGAAGGCAGGGGGCGTTCACCCCTCCACTTT
CDR3 protein: CASSYEGRGRSPLHF
V gene: TRBV6-9
clone size: NA
D gene: TRBD1
J gene: TRBJ1-6